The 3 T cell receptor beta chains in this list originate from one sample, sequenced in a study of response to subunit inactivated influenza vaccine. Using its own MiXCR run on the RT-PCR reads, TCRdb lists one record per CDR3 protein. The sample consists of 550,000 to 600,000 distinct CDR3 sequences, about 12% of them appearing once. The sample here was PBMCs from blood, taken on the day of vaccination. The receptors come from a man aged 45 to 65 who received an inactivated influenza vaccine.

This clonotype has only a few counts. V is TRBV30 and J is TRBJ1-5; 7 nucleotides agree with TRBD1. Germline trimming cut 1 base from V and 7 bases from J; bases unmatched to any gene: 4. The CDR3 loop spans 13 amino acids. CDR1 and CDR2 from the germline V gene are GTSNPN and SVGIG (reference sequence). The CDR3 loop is CAWSAHRGQPQHF. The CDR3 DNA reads TGTGCCTGGAGTGCTCACAGGGGACAGCCCCAGCATTTT.

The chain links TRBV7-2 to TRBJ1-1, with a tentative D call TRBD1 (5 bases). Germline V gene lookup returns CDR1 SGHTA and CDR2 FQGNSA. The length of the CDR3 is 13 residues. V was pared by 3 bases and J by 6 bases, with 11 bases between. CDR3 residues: CASSLTRGPEAFF. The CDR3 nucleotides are TGTGCCAGCAGCTTGACCCGGGGCCCTGAAGCTTTCTTT.

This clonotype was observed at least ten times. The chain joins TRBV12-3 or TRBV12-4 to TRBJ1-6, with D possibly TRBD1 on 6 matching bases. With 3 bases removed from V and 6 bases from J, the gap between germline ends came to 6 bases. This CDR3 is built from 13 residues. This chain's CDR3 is CASSLGANSPLHF. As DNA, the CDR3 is TGTGCCAGCAGTTTGGGGGCTAATTCACCCCTCCACTTT.